This T cell receptor beta chain comes out of a study of CD8 T cells in Susac syndrome. Study outcomes and limitations: The study acknowledged a relatively small number of individuals in its TCR sequencing and HLA analysis.

About 0.45 to 1 ug RNA was reverse transcribed with random hexamers. TCRdb reprocessed the immunoSEQ multiplex PCR reads with MiXCR, giving one entry per CDR3 protein. This sample has 70,000 or so distinct CDR3 sequences, with roughly 94% found just once. The germline V gene encodes CDR1 MGHRA and CDR2 YSYEKL. The CDR3 sequence is 14 residues long. V shed 1 base and J shed 4 bases, with 10 bases lying between them. To note about this clonotype: The antigen remains undetermined.

Both CD4+ and CD8+ T cells were negatively isolated, and TEMRA cells underwent FACS enrichment. The source material was CD8+ T cells from PBMCs. This clonotype was obtained from a human donor in good health. V gene TRBV4-1 combines with J gene TRBJ1-2; D is undetermined. CDR3 in amino acids: CASSQGPGTYGYTF. The DNA of the CDR3 is TGCGCCAGCAGCCAAGGGCCAGGTACCTATGGCTACACCTTC.